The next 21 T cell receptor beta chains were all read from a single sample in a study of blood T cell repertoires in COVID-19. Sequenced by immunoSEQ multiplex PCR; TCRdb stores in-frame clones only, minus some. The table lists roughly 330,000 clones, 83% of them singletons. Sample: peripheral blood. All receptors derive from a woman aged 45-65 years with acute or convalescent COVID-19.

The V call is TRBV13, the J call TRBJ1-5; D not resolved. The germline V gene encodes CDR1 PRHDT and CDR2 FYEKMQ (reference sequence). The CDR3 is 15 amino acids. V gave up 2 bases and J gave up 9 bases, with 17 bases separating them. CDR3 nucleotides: TGTGCCAGCAGCTTAAGAGCCGTCCGCGGTGGGCCCCAGCATTTT. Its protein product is CASSLRAVRGGPQHF.

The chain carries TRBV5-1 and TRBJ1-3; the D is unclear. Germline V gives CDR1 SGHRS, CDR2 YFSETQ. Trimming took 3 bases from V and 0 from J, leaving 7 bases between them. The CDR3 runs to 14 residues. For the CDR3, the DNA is TGCGCCAGCAGCTGGTCAGGCTCTGGAAACACCATATATTTT. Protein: CASSWSGSGNTIYF.

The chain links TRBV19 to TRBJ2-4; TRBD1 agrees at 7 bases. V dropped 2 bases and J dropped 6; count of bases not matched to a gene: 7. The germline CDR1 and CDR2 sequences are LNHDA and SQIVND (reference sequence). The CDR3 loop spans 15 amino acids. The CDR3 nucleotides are TGTGCCAGTAGTATACCCCGACAGGGAAGAAACATTCAGTACTTC. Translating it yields CASSIPRQGRNIQYF.

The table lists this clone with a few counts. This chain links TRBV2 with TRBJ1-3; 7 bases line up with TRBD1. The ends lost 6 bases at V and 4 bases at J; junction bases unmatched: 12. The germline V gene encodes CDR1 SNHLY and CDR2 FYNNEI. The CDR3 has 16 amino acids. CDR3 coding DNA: TGTGCCAGCAGGGACCGGGACAGCGGATGGGGAAACACCATATATTTT. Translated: CASRDRDSGWGNTIYF.

The CDR3 is CASSSTGMGPLHF. The CDR3 DNA reads TGTGCCAGCAGCTCGACTGGAATGGGACCCCTCCACTTT. The chain links TRBV3-1 (or the pseudogene TRBV3-2) to TRBJ1-6; D unresolved. Trimming took off 5 bases at V and 12 bases at J, with 14 bases between the two ends. The CDR3 totals 13 residues. The germline V gene has CDR1 LGHDT and CDR2 YNNKEL (reference sequence).

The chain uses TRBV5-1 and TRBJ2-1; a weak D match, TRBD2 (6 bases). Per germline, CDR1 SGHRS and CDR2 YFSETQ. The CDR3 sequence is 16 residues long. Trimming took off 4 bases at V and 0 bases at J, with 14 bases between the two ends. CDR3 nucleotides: TGCGCCAGCAGCAGCACGGACGGGAGCTCCTACAATGAGCAGTTCTTC. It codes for CASSSTDGSSYNEQFF.

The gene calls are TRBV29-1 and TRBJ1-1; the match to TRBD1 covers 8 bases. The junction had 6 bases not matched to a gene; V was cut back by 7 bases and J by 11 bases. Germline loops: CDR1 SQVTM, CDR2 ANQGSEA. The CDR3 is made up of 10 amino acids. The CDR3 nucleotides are TGCAGCGCTGACAGGGGCTGGGCTTTCTTT. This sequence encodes CSADRGWAFF. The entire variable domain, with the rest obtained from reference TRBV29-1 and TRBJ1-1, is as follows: SAVISQKPSRDICQRGTSLTIQCQVDSQVTMMFWYRQQPGQSLTLIATANQGSEATYESGFVIDKFPISRPNLTFSTLTVSNMSPEDSSIYLCSADRGWAFFGQGTRLTVV.

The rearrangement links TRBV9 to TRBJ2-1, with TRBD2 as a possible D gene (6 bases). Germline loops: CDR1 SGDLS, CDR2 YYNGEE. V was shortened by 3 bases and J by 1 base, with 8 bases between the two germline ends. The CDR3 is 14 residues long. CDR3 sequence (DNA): TGTGCCAGCAGCGCGGGAGCGTCCTACAATGAGCAGTTCTTC. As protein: CASSAGASYNEQFF.

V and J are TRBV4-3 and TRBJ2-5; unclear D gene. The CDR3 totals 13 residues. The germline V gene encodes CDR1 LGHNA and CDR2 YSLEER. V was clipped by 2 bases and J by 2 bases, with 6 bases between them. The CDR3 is CASSQYRQETQYF. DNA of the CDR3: TGCGCCAGCAGCCAATACAGACAAGAGACCCAGTACTTC.

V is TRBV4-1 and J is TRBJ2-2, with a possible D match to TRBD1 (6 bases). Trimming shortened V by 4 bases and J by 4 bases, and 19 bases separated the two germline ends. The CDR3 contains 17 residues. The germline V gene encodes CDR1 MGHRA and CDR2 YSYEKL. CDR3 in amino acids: CASSLKTPGVTTGELFF. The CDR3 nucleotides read TGCGCCAGCAGCCTTAAGACCCCAGGGGTCACCACCGGGGAGCTGTTTTTT.

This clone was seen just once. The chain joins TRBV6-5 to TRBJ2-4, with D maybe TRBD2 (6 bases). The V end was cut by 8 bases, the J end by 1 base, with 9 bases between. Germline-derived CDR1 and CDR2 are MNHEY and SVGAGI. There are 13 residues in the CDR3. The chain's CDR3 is CASRGTAKNIQYF. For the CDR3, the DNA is TGTGCCAGCCGGGGGACGGCCAAAAACATTCAGTACTTC.

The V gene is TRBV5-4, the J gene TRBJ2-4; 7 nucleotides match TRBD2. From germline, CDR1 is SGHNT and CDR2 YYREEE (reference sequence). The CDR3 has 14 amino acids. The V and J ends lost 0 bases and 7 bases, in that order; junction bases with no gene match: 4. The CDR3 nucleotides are TGTGCCAGCAGCTTGGTCGCGGGAGTGAACATTCAGTACTTC. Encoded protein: CASSLVAGVNIQYF.

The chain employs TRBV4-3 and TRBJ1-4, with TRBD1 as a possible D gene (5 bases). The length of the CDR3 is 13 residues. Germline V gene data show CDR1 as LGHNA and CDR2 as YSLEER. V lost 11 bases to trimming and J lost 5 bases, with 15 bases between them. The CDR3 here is CAGARGLNEKLFF. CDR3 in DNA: TGCGCCGGGGCAAGGGGCCTAAATGAAAAACTGTTTTTT.

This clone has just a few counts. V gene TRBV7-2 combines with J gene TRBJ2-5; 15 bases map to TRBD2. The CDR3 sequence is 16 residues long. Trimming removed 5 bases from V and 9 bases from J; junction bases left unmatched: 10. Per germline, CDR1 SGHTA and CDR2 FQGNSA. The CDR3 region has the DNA TGTGCCAGCAGCCAGGGACTAGCGGGGGGCAGCGGGGCCCAGTACTTC. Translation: CASSQGLAGGSGAQYF.

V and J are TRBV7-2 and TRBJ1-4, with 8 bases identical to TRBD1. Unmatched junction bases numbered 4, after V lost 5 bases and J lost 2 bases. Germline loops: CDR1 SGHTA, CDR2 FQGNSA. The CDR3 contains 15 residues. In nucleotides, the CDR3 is TGTGCCAGCAGCCCACAGGGGGTGACTAATGAAAAACTGTTTTTT. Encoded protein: CASSPQGVTNEKLFF. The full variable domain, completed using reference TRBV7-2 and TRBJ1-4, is GAGVSQSPSNKVTEKGKDVELRCDPISGHTALYWYRQSLGQGLEFLIYFQGNSAPDKSGLPSDRFSAERTGGSVSTLTIQRTQQEDSAVYLCASSPQGVTNEKLFFGSGTQLSVL.

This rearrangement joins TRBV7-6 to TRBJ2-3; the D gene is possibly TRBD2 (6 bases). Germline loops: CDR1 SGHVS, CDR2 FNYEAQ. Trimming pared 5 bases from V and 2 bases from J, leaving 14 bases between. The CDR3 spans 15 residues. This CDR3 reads CASSRDLPPTDTQYF. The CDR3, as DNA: TGTGCCAGCAGCCGGGACTTACCACCCACAGATACGCAGTATTTT.

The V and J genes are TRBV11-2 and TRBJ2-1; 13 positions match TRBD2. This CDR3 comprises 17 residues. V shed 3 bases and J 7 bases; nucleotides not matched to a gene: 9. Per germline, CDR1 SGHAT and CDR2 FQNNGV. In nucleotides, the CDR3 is TGTGCCAGCAGCTTCGGCGGACTAGCGGGGGTCTATAATGAGCAGTTCTTC. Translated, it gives CASSFGGLAGVYNEQFF.

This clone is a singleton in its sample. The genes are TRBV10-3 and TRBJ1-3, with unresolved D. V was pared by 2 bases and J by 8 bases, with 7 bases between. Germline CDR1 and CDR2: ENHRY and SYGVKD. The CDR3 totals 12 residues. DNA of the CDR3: TGTGCCATCAGTGAGAACTCCGACACCATATATTTT. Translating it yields CAISENSDTIYF.

The CDR3 reads CSAEGGGAQYF. The CDR3 region has the DNA TGCAGTGCTGAAGGTGGGGGGGCCCAGTACTTC. The chain has TRBV20-1 and TRBJ2-5, with 7 bases fitting TRBD2. The CDR3 is made up of 11 amino acids. The V gene's germline CDR1 is DFQATT and CDR2 SNEGSKA (reference sequence). V gave up 5 bases and J gave up 9 bases; unmatched junction bases: 6.

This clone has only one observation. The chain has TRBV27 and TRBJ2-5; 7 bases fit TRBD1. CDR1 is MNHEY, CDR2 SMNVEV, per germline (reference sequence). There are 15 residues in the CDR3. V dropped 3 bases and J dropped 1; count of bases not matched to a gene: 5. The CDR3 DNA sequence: TGTGCCAGCAGTTTTTCGAGGGGGCCCCAAGAGACCCAGTACTTC. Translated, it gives CASSFSRGPQETQYF.

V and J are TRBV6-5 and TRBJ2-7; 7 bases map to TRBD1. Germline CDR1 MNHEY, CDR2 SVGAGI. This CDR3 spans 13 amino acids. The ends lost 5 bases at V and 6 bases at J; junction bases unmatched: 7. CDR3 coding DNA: TGTGCCAGCAGTAGGGACAGAAGAACCGAGCAGTACGTC. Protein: CASSRDRRTEQYV.